This is a list of T cell receptor beta chains from one sample in a study of T cell responses to AZD1222 COVID-19 vaccine. The table came from immunoSEQ multiplex PCR; TCRdb's copy has only in-frame clones and leaves some out. The top ten clones hold less than 3.5% of a sample with roughly 49,000 clones, roughly 87% of them seen once. Sequences were derived from peripheral blood, sampled 28 days after the second AZD1222 dose. The receptors stem from an adult who received the AZD1222 COVID-19 vaccine. The CDR3 runs from the conserved cysteine through the conserved F or W. The order of the fields is CDR3 protein, CDR3 DNA, clone size, V gene, D gene, J gene. A D gene is named only where the DNA matches it firmly. A row's size may be missing; if present it is once, few, many or a size class.

CDR3aa: CASSPQGGYGYTF
CDR3nt: TGTGCCAGCAGTCCTCAGGGGGGCTATGGCTACACCTTC
abundance: .
v_gene: TRBV6-5
d_gene: TRBD1
j_gene: TRBJ1-2

CDR3aa: CAIGTTDTQYF
CDR3nt: TGTGCCATCGGGACGACAGATACGCAGTATTTT
abundance: few
v_gene: TRBV10-3
d_gene: .
j_gene: TRBJ2-3

CDR3aa: CASSSPGGDTEAFF
CDR3nt: TGTGCCAGCAGCTCCCCCGGAGGGGACACTGAAGCTTTCTTT
abundance: once
v_gene: TRBV7-9
d_gene: .
j_gene: TRBJ1-1

CDR3aa: CASRPEKETQYF
CDR3nt: TGTGCCAGCAGGCCAGAGAAAGAGACCCAGTACTTC
abundance: .
v_gene: TRBV28
d_gene: .
j_gene: TRBJ2-5

CDR3aa: CASISRDFYNEQFF
CDR3nt: TGTGCCTCCATATCTCGGGACTTCTACAATGAGCAGTTCTTC
abundance: .
v_gene: TRBV30
d_gene: .
j_gene: TRBJ2-1

CDR3aa: CASRIGGVSYEQYF
CDR3nt: TGTGCCAGCAGGATAGGGGGGGTCTCCTACGAGCAGTACTTC
abundance: .
v_gene: TRBV28
d_gene: .
j_gene: TRBJ2-7

CDR3aa: CASSLSGSSYEQYF
CDR3nt: TGTGCCAGCAGCCTTAGCGGGAGCTCCTACGAGCAGTACTTC
abundance: .
v_gene: TRBV3-1/TRBV3-2
d_gene: TRBD2
j_gene: TRBJ2-7

CDR3aa: CASSPAASGSKNEQFF
CDR3nt: TGTGCCAGCAGCCCGGCCGCTAGCGGGAGTAAGAATGAGCAGTTCTTC
abundance: .
v_gene: TRBV7-3
d_gene: TRBD2
j_gene: TRBJ2-1

CDR3aa: CATSRGSGGQGAYEQYF
CDR3nt: TGTGCCACCAGCAGAGGCTCTGGGGGACAGGGGGCCTACGAGCAGTACTTC
abundance: .
v_gene: TRBV15
d_gene: TRBD1
j_gene: TRBJ2-7

CDR3aa: CASSSTSAPPQYF
CDR3nt: TGTGCCAGCAGCTCGACTAGCGCGCCGCCGCAGTATTTT
abundance: once
v_gene: TRBV7-3
d_gene: TRBD2
j_gene: TRBJ2-3

CDR3aa: CAVRTSETYEQYF
CDR3nt: TGTGCCGTCAGGACTAGCGAGACCTACGAGCAGTACTTC
abundance: .
v_gene: TRBV10-3
d_gene: TRBD2
j_gene: TRBJ2-7

CDR3aa: CASSELAGSSTDTQYF
CDR3nt: TGTGCCAGCAGTGAACTAGCGGGTTCTAGCACAGATACGCAGTATTTT
abundance: once
v_gene: TRBV6-1
d_gene: TRBD2
j_gene: TRBJ2-3

CDR3aa: CAWSIINRVSEQFF
CDR3nt: TGTGCCTGGAGTATCATTAACAGGGTATCTGAGCAGTTCTTC
abundance: .
v_gene: TRBV30
d_gene: .
j_gene: TRBJ2-1

CDR3aa: CAWSAGSNQPQHF
CDR3nt: TGTGCCTGGAGTGCCGGTAGCAATCAGCCCCAGCATTTT
abundance: .
v_gene: TRBV30
d_gene: .
j_gene: TRBJ1-5

CDR3aa: CASSHSPGTGEQYF
CDR3nt: TGTGCCAGCAGCCACAGCCCCGGGACAGGCGAGCAGTACTTC
abundance: once
v_gene: TRBV3-1/TRBV3-2
d_gene: TRBD1
j_gene: TRBJ2-7

CDR3aa: CASSPGQGNGQPQHF
CDR3nt: TGTGCCAGCTCACCAGGGCAGGGGAATGGACAGCCCCAGCATTTT
abundance: .
v_gene: TRBV18
d_gene: .
j_gene: TRBJ1-5

CDR3aa: CASSSPRDGTYEQYF
CDR3nt: TGTGCCAGTAGTTCCCCCCGGGACGGCACCTACGAGCAGTACTTC
abundance: .
v_gene: TRBV19
d_gene: .
j_gene: TRBJ2-7

CDR3aa: CASSQEGGKIQYF
CDR3nt: TGTGCCAGCAGCCAAGAGGGGGGAAAGATTCAGTACTTC
abundance: .
v_gene: TRBV3-1/TRBV3-2
d_gene: .
j_gene: TRBJ2-4

CDR3aa: CASSLTPGLAGANTGELFF
CDR3nt: TGCGCCAGCAGCCTCACGCCGGGACTAGCGGGAGCGAACACCGGGGAGCTGTTTTTT
abundance: .
v_gene: TRBV10-2
d_gene: TRBD2
j_gene: TRBJ2-2

CDR3aa: CASSETGTSGDEQFF
CDR3nt: TGTGCCAGCAGCGAAACCGGGACTTCGGGGGATGAGCAGTTCTTC
abundance: .
v_gene: TRBV11-2
d_gene: .
j_gene: TRBJ2-1

CDR3aa: CASSLGEPYNEQFF
CDR3nt: TGCGCCAGCAGCTTGGGGGAGCCCTACAATGAGCAGTTCTTC
abundance: .
v_gene: TRBV5-1
d_gene: .
j_gene: TRBJ2-1

CDR3aa: CASSQEWVGPPDYGYTF
CDR3nt: TGTGCCAGCAGCCAAGAATGGGTGGGGCCCCCGGACTATGGCTACACCTTC
abundance: .
v_gene: TRBV14
d_gene: .
j_gene: TRBJ1-2

CDR3aa: CASSDLRKDRGDEKLFF
CDR3nt: TGTGCCAGCAGCGACCTCCGAAAGGACAGGGGGGATGAAAAACTGTTTTTT
abundance: .
v_gene: TRBV11-2
d_gene: TRBD1
j_gene: TRBJ1-4

CDR3aa: CASSMARGRDIQYF
CDR3nt: TGTGCCAGTAGTATGGCCAGGGGCAGGGACATTCAGTACTTC
abundance: .
v_gene: TRBV19
d_gene: .
j_gene: TRBJ2-4

CDR3aa: CASTLGRGNEQYF
CDR3nt: TGTGCCAGCACCCTAGGGAGGGGCAACGAGCAGTACTTC
abundance: .
v_gene: TRBV5-6
d_gene: TRBD2
j_gene: TRBJ2-7

CDR3aa: CASWMGGIGNRGGNYGYTF
CDR3nt: TGTGCCAGTTGGATGGGAGGGATCGGGAACAGGGGCGGGAACTATGGCTACACCTTC
abundance: once
v_gene: TRBV2
d_gene: TRBD1
j_gene: TRBJ1-2

CDR3aa: CASSLRSGLGAYNEQFF
CDR3nt: TGTGCCAGCAGCCTCCGATCGGGCCTCGGGGCCTACAATGAGCAGTTCTTC
abundance: .
v_gene: TRBV7-6
d_gene: .
j_gene: TRBJ2-1

CDR3aa: CAISESRLAAYEQYF
CDR3nt: TGTGCCATCAGTGAGTCGCGGCTAGCCGCCTACGAGCAGTACTTC
abundance: .
v_gene: TRBV10-3
d_gene: .
j_gene: TRBJ2-7

CDR3aa: CAWSAWGSYGYTF
CDR3nt: TGTGCCTGGAGCGCGTGGGGTAGCTATGGCTACACCTTC
abundance: .
v_gene: TRBV30
d_gene: .
j_gene: TRBJ1-2

CDR3aa: CASSQDRGGAGVTGNEQYF
CDR3nt: TGTGCCAGCAGCCAAGATAGGGGGGGAGCGGGAGTAACAGGGAACGAGCAGTACTTC
abundance: .
v_gene: TRBV4-2
d_gene: TRBD2
j_gene: TRBJ2-7

CDR3aa: CASRLTGNTEAFF
CDR3nt: TGTGCCAGCAGGTTGACAGGGAACACTGAAGCTTTCTTT
abundance: .
v_gene: TRBV7-8
d_gene: .
j_gene: TRBJ1-1

CDR3aa: CATSDSGTYYGYTF
CDR3nt: TGTGCCACCAGTGACTCCGGGACGTACTATGGCTACACCTTC
abundance: .
v_gene: TRBV24-1
d_gene: .
j_gene: TRBJ1-2